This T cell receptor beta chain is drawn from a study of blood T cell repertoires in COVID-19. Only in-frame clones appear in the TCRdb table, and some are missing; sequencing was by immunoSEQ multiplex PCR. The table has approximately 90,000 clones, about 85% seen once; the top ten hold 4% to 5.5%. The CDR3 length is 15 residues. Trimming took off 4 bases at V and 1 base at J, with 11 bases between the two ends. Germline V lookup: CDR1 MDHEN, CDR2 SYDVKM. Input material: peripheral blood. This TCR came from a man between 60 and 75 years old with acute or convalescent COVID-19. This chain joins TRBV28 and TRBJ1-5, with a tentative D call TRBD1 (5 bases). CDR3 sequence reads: CASSYARVSNQPQHF. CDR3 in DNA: TGTGCCAGCAGTTATGCCAGGGTGAGCAATCAGCCCCAGCATTTT.